The T cell receptor (beta chain) described here comes from a study of T cells in Graves' hyperthyroidism and ophthalmopathy. Findings of the study overall: Ophthalmopathy prediction by the model preceded onset by a median about 6 months.

Uncontrolled infection, other autoimmune disease, pregnancy or lactation led to exclusion. The investigators amplified TCR beta CDR3 regions from RNA transcripts. TCR CDR3 regions were first amplified by RT-PCR with HTBI primers. One entry per CDR3 protein, called by TCRdb with MiXCR from the multiplex PCR reads. The sample holds some 570,000 distinct CDR3 sequences; 17% are singletons and the top ten take approximately 16%. This clonotype was detected a few times. Antigen unknown. Sequenced material: blood. This clonotype originated in a woman aged 18-29 years with Graves' ophthalmopathy.

The CDR3 nucleotides read TGTGCCAGCAGTCCCCTTCGGGGGGCCGGGAATCAGCCCCAGCATTTT. This encodes CASSPLRGAGNQPQHF. The chain links TRBV28 to TRBJ1-5, with a possible D match to TRBD1 (6 bases). Germline V gives CDR1 MDHEN, CDR2 SYDVKM. This CDR3 region has 16 residues. V was pared by 5 bases and J by 4 bases, with 18 bases between.